The entry below describes one TCR beta chain. The record originates from a study of CD4 T cells in relation to SARS-CoV-2 and coronaviruses. Turning to the study itself: Two subjects were Hispanic; patients were roughly eight males and a handful of females.

Profiling relied on immunoSEQ multiplex PCR, and the TCRdb table lists in-frame clones only, not all of them. Counted here are some 60,000 clones, roughly 94% occurring once; the ten biggest clones make up around 0.43%. Trimming cost V 1 base and J 4 bases; bases outside gene matches: 13. The CDR3 runs to 18 residues. Germline V gene lookup returns CDR1 SGHRS and CDR2 YFSETQ. The TCR sequence derives from an adult with COVID-19. What was sequenced was naive CD4+ T cells from PBMCs. Subset of the sample: naive CD4+ T cells isolated by negative enrichment. This sequence joins TRBV5-1 and TRBJ1-3; 8 nucleotides agree with TRBD1. The CDR3 reads CASSLIPGPQGAGNTIYF. The CDR3 DNA follows: TGCGCCAGCAGCTTGATCCCGGGACCCCAGGGGGCGGGAAACACCATATATTTT.